This is a list of T cell receptor beta chains from one sample in a study of regulatory T cells in long-lasting Graves disease. TCRdb re-analysed the multiplex PCR reads in MiXCR, keeping a single row per CDR3 protein. The sample has a few hundred thousand distinct CDR3 sequences, roughly 21% seen once. Sample: peripheral blood mononuclear cells (PBMCs), taken when the disease was refractory, from a patient treated with antithyroid drugs. The receptors were gathered from a female donor with Graves disease. The CDR3 runs from the conserved cysteine through the conserved F or W. Each record gives: clone size, D gene, J gene, CDR3 length, V gene, CDR3 protein, CDR3 DNA. A D gene is named only where the DNA matches it firmly. A row's size may be missing; if present it is once, few, many or a size class.

few,-,TRBJ1-2,12,TRBV29-1,CSVGGGFYGYTF,TGCAGCGTTGGAGGGGGATTCTATGGCTACACCTTC
-,-,TRBJ1-2,14,TRBV5-1,CASSPRRRFEGYTF,TGCGCCAGCAGCCCTAGGCGGCGTTTTGAGGGCTACACCTTC
many,TRBD1,TRBJ1-5,13,TRBV27,CASSTDRFGPQHF,TGTGCCAGCAGTACGGACAGGTTCGGGCCCCAGCATTTT
-,TRBD2,TRBJ2-2,17,TRBV15,CATSRERLAANTGELFF,TGTGCCACCAGCAGAGAGAGACTAGCGGCGAACACCGGGGAGCTGTTTTTT
-,-,TRBJ2-3,13,TRBV2,CASSEGYSDTQYF,TGTGCCAGCAGTGAAGGGTATTCAGATACGCAGTATTTT
-,TRBD1,TRBJ1-1,14,TRBV11-3,CASSSTGGAGEAFF,TGTGCCAGCAGCTCTACAGGGGGCGCGGGTGAAGCTTTCTTT
many,-,TRBJ1-2,14,TRBV20-1,CSARDTGKSYGYTF,TGCAGTGCTAGAGATACAGGCAAATCCTATGGCTACACCTTC
-,TRBD2,TRBJ2-1,16,TRBV28,CASSNRLAAPYNEQFF,TGTGCCAGCAGCAACAGACTAGCGGCGCCCTACAATGAGCAGTTCTTC
many,TRBD2,TRBJ2-7,15,TRBV28,CASRGGLAGVYEQYF,TGTGCCAGCAGGGGGGGACTAGCGGGAGTCTACGAGCAGTACTTC
few,-,TRBJ2-3,11,TRBV19,CASSTSDTQYF,TGTGCCAGTAGTACGTCGGATACGCAGTATTTT
-,TRBD1,TRBJ1-5,16,TRBV5-1,CASSPKTGGPSQPQHF,TGTGCCAGCAGCCCCAAGACAGGGGGCCCGTCTCAGCCCCAGCATTTT
few,TRBD2,TRBJ2-7,16,TRBV5-6,CASSQIGAGGTHEQYF,TGTGCCAGCTCCCAAATTGGAGCGGGGGGCACTCACGAGCAGTACTTC
-,TRBD2,TRBJ2-3,15,TRBV30,CAWSETSGSMDTQYF,TGTGCCTGGAGTGAGACTAGCGGTAGTATGGATACGCAGTATTTT
many,-,TRBJ1-4,14,TRBV12-3/TRBV12-4,CASSLDGWNEKLFF,TGTGCCAGCAGTTTAGACGGTTGGAATGAAAAACTGTTTTTT
-,-,TRBJ2-7,14,TRBV30,CAWAFGGASYEQYF,TGTGCCTGGGCCTTCGGAGGTGCCTCCTACGAGCAGTACTTC
few,-,TRBJ2-1,15,TRBV6-1,CASTRVSGSYNEQFF,TGTGCCAGCACCCGGGTTTCGGGCTCCTACAATGAGCAGTTCTTC
-,TRBD2,TRBJ2-5,16,TRBV2,CASSWLAGGPQETQYF,TGTGCCAGCAGTTGGCTAGCGGGGGGCCCCCAAGAGACCCAGTACTTC
-,TRBD1,TRBJ2-7,15,TRBV5-1,CASSWTGTGGAGQYF,TGCGCCAGCAGCTGGACGGGGACAGGGGGCGCGGGGCAGTACTTC
few,-,TRBJ1-1,14,TRBV29-1,CSVEVDGSGRGAFF,TGCAGCGTTGAAGTGGATGGCTCAGGAAGGGGGGCTTTCTTT
many,-,TRBJ2-7,12,TRBV10-3,CAIDGGRDEQYF,TGTGCCATCGACGGGGGTCGGGACGAGCAGTACTTC
many,-,TRBJ1-5,15,TRBV11-2,CASSQDPNGNQPQHF,TGTGCCAGCAGCCAGGACCCGAATGGCAATCAGCCCCAGCATTTT
many,TRBD1,TRBJ1-2,13,TRBV12-3/TRBV12-4,CASSWTGASGYTF,TGTGCCAGCAGCTGGACAGGGGCCTCTGGCTACACCTTC
-,-,TRBJ1-6,15,TRBV7-2,CASSPALGAGSPLHF,TGTGCCAGCAGCCCTGCCCTGGGGGCTGGGTCACCCCTCCACTTT
many,-,TRBJ1-5,13,TRBV27,CASSWSWDQPQHF,TGTGCCAGCAGCTGGTCGTGGGATCAGCCCCAGCATTTT
many,TRBD1,TRBJ2-7,15,TRBV7-2,CASSPQGALSYEQYF,TGTGCCAGCAGCCCCCAGGGGGCCCTCTCCTACGAGCAGTACTTC
-,TRBD1,TRBJ1-5,18,TRBV6-2/TRBV6-3,CASSYLRTGEYSNQPQHF,TGTGCCAGCAGTTACCTTCGGACAGGGGAATATAGCAATCAGCCCCAGCATTTT
few,-,TRBJ1-1,17,TRBV28,CASRRIRVGGRPTEAFF,TGTGCCAGCAGACGAATTCGGGTCGGGGGGCGGCCCACTGAAGCTTTCTTT
many,TRBD1,TRBJ1-1,15,TRBV2,CASSEATGLNTEAFF,TGTGCCAGCAGTGAAGCGACAGGGTTGAACACTGAAGCTTTCTTT
many,TRBD1,TRBJ2-7,14,TRBV6-1,CASSPRQGPNEQYF,TGTGCCAGCAGTCCGAGACAGGGCCCTAACGAGCAGTACTTC
many,TRBD1,TRBJ1-2,14,TRBV6-5,CASSYSTGHYGYTF,TGTGCCAGCAGTTACTCGACAGGGCACTATGGCTACACCTTC
-,-,TRBJ2-3,13,TRBV10-3,CAISAGDTDTQYF,TGTGCCATCAGTGCTGGAGACACAGATACGCAGTATTTT
-,-,TRBJ1-1,13,TRBV10-3,CAIRGPIDTEAFF,TGTGCCATCAGGGGCCCCATAGATACTGAAGCTTTCTTT
many,TRBD1,TRBJ1-4,15,TRBV2,CASSETGGVNEKLFF,TGTGCCAGCAGTGAGACAGGGGGCGTCAATGAAAAACTGTTTTTT
many,-,TRBJ2-5,13,TRBV12-3/TRBV12-4,CASRMDWGETQYF,TGTGCCAGCAGAATGGACTGGGGAGAGACCCAGTACTTC
many,-,TRBJ1-6,16,TRBV28,CASTLAGAGPDSPLHF,TGTGCCAGCACCCTAGCCGGGGCGGGGCCAGATTCACCCCTCCACTTT
many,-,TRBJ2-7,13,TRBV2,CASGRAFSYEQYF,TGTGCCAGCGGACGAGCTTTCTCCTACGAGCAGTACTTC
-,TRBD1,TRBJ1-2,14,TRBV6-2/TRBV6-3,CASSYGQGKNGYTF,TGTGCCAGCAGTTACGGACAGGGAAAAAATGGCTACACCTTC
many,TRBD1,TRBJ1-2,14,TRBV20-1,CSARLTGEGYGYTF,TGCAGTGCTAGGTTGACAGGGGAGGGCTATGGCTACACCTTC
many,TRBD2,TRBJ2-2,14,TRBV28,CAEGTSENTGELFF,TGTGCCGAAGGGACTAGCGAGAACACCGGGGAGCTGTTTTTT
-,-,TRBJ2-7,15,TRBV19,CASSHEFGVSYEQYF,TGTGCCAGTAGTCACGAATTCGGGGTCTCCTACGAGCAGTACTTC
-,TRBD1,TRBJ2-3,15,TRBV28,CASSTLTGGTDTQYF,TGTGCCAGCAGTACCCTAACAGGGGGCACAGATACGCAGTATTTT
many,TRBD1,TRBJ1-5,14,TRBV6-5,CASSYAGGNQPQHF,TGTGCCAGCAGTTACGCAGGGGGGAATCAGCCCCAGCATTTT
many,TRBD1,TRBJ1-2,14,TRBV28,CASSFGQGAYGYTF,TGTGCCAGCAGTTTCGGACAGGGGGCGTATGGCTACACCTTC
many,TRBD1,TRBJ2-5,15,TRBV6-5,CASSYWGRGHATQYF,TGTGCCAGCAGTTACTGGGGCAGGGGGCACGCGACCCAGTACTTC
many,-,TRBJ1-2,18,TRBV28,CASSHSSLLTLGATGYTF,TGTGCCAGCAGCCATTCATCCCTGCTAACCCTGGGGGCAACGGGCTACACCTTC
-,-,TRBJ2-3,16,TRBV12-3/TRBV12-4,CASSSNGGLPQGTQYF,TGTGCCAGCAGTTCCAACGGGGGACTCCCTCAGGGTACGCAGTATTTT
many,TRBD1,TRBJ1-4,13,TRBV7-2,CASSKDRGEKLFF,TGTGCCAGCAGCAAAGACAGGGGTGAAAAACTGTTTTTT
many,-,TRBJ2-5,14,TRBV28,CASSLDYTQETQYF,TGTGCCAGCAGTCTAGATTACACCCAAGAGACCCAGTACTTC
-,TRBD1,TRBJ1-4,14,TRBV30,CAWLRQGIREKLFF,TGTGCCTGGCTAAGACAGGGGATACGAGAAAAACTGTTTTTT
few,TRBD1,TRBJ1-6,14,TRBV19,CASRVTGDNSPLHF,TGTGCCAGTAGAGTGACAGGGGACAATTCACCCCTCCACTTT
-,-,TRBJ2-7,18,TRBV7-2,CASSLVPPSPTAVYEQYF,TGTGCCAGCAGCTTAGTACCGCCTAGCCCTACTGCAGTCTACGAGCAGTACTTC
-,-,TRBJ2-3,13,TRBV2,CASTPQDGVRQYF,TGTGCCAGCACTCCTCAAGACGGCGTACGGCAGTATTTT
few,-,TRBJ2-5,13,TRBV7-9,CASSDILERPQYF,TGTGCCAGCAGCGACATATTGGAGCGGCCCCAGTACTTC
few,-,TRBJ1-1,13,TRBV29-1,CSVARGRSTEAFF,TGCAGCGTTGCGAGGGGCCGCTCCACTGAAGCTTTCTTT
many,-,TRBJ2-7,14,TRBV28,CASSFRGQTYEQYF,TGTGCCAGCAGTTTTCGAGGACAAACCTACGAGCAGTACTTC
many,-,TRBJ1-5,13,TRBV20-1,CSARPTGNQPQHF,TGCAGTGCTAGACCGACAGGCAATCAGCCCCAGCATTTT
many,-,TRBJ1-4,16,TRBV28,CASSLRLDSTNEKLFF,TGTGCCAGCAGTTTACGGCTGGATTCAACTAATGAAAAACTGTTTTTT
-,-,TRBJ1-5,13,TRBV6-1,CASRGGGRQPQHF,TGTGCCAGTCGGGGGGGCGGCCGCCAGCCCCAGCATTTT